This TCR beta chain originates from a study of blood T cell repertoires in COVID-19. Germline CDR1 is MDHEN and CDR2 is SYDVKM. The CDR3 length is 12 residues. Trimming removed 7 bases from V and 5 bases from J, with 9 bases in between. Sequencing was performed with immunoSEQ multiplex PCR; in TCRdb, only in-frame clones are kept and a portion is missing. The sample consists of 390,000 or so clones, about four fifths of them appearing once. The sequenced sample was PBMCs or T cells enriched from blood (not recorded which). This chain joins TRBV28 and TRBJ1-5; D is unclear. The receptor's source is a woman between 45 and 65 years old who had recovered from COVID-19. CDR3 in DNA: TGTGCCAGCAATCAACGGGATCAGCCCCAGCATTTT. It is translated as CASNQRDQPQHF.